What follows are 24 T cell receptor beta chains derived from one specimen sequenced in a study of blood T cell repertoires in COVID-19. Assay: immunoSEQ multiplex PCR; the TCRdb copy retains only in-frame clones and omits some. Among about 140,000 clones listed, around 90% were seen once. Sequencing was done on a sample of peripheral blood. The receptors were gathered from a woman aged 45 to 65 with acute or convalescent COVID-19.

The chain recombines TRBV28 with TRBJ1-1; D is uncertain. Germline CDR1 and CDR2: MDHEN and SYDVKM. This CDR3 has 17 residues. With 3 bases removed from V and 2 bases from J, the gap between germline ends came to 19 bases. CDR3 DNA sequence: TGTGCCAGCAGTTTCTTCTGGACTCAGCAGGTAAACACTGAAGCTTTCTTT. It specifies CASSFFWTQQVNTEAFF.

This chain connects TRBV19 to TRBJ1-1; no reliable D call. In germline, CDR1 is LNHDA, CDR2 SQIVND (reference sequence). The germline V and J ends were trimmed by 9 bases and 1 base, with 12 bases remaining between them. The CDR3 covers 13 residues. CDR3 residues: CASTPDWNTEAFF. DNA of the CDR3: TGTGCCAGCACCCCGGACTGGAACACTGAAGCTTTCTTT.

Here the CDR3 DNA reads TGTGCCAGCAGCCGCATACAGGGGGAGAGGGAGACCCAGTACTTC. Protein sequence: CASSRIQGERETQYF. The gene calls are TRBV4-2 and TRBJ2-5, with 8 bases fitting TRBD1. CDR3 size: 15 residues. V shed 4 bases and J 5 bases; nucleotides not matched to a gene: 9. Germline V lookup: CDR1 LGHNA, CDR2 YNFKEQ.

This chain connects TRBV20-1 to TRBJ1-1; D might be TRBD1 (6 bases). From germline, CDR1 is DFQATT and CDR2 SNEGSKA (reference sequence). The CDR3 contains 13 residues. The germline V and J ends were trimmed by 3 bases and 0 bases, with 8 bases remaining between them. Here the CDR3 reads CSASDRLNTEAFF. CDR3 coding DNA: TGCAGTGCTAGTGACAGGCTGAACACTGAAGCTTTCTTT.

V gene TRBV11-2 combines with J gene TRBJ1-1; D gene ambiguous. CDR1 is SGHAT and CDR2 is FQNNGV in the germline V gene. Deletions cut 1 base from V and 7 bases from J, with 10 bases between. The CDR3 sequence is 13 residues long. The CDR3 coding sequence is TGTGCCAGCAGCTTAGCCCCTTACAGTGAAGCTTTCTTT. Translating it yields CASSLAPYSEAFF.

The DNA for the CDR3 is TGTGCCAGCAGGATGGGCAGGGTTGACAATTCACCCCTCCACTTT. Amino acid sequence: CASRMGRVDNSPLHF. The rearrangement joins TRBV6-5 to TRBJ1-6, with D maybe TRBD1 (5 bases). The ends were cut back, 6 bases at V and 7 bases at J, with 16 bases in the middle. CDR3 length: 15 residues. Germline-derived CDR1 and CDR2 are MNHEY and SVGAGI.

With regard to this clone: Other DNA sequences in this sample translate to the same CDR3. CDR3 residues: CASTPGGMNTEAFF. In DNA, the CDR3 is TGTGCCAGCACCCCCGGGGGAATGAACACTGAAGCTTTCTTT. The chain carries TRBV28 and TRBJ1-1; TRBD1 is a possible D gene (5 bases). CDR3 length: 14 residues. The ends were cut back, 7 bases at V and 0 bases at J, with 12 bases in the middle. Per the germline V gene, CDR1 is MDHEN and CDR2 is SYDVKM. The full variable domain, in which reference TRBV28 and TRBJ1-1 provide the parts outside the CDR3, is DVKVTQSSRYLVKRTGEKVFLECVQDMDHENMFWYRQDPGLGLRLIYFSYDVKMKEKGDIPEGYSVSREKKERFSLILESASTNQTSMYLCASTPGGMNTEAFFGQGTRLTVV.

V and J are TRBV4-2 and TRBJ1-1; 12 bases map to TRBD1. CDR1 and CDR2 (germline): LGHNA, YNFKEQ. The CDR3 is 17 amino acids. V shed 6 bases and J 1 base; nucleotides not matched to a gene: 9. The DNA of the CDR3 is TGTGCCAGCAGAGCGGGACAGGGGGCCGGTCAGAACACTGAAGCTTTCTTT. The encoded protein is CASRAGQGAGQNTEAFF.

DNA of the CDR3: TGTGCCAGTAGTTGGGGGACAGATCTAAACACTGAAGCTTTCTTT. This encodes CASSWGTDLNTEAFF. The chain joins TRBV19 to TRBJ1-1; 7 bases fit TRBD1. V lost 5 bases to trimming and J lost 2 bases; unmatched junction nucleotides: 8. The CDR3 extends over 15 amino acids. The germline CDR1 and CDR2 sequences are LNHDA and SQIVND (reference sequence).

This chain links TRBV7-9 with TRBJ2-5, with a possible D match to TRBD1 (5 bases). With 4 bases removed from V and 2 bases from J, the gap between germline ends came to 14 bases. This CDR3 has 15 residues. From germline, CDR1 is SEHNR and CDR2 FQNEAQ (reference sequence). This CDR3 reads CASSWLHQGQETQYF. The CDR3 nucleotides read TGTGCCAGCAGCTGGCTCCATCAGGGTCAAGAGACCCAGTACTTC.

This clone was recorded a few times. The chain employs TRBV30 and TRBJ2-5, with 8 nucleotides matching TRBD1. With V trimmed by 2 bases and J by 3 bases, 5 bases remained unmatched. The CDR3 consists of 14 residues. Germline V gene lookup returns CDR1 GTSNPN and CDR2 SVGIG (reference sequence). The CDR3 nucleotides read TGTGCCTGGAGTCACAGGGGGGTTGAAGAGACCCAGTACTTC. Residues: CAWSHRGVEETQYF.

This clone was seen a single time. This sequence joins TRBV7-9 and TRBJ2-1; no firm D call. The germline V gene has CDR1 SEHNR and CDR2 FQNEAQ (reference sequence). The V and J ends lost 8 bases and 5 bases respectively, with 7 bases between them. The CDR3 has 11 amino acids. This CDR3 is CASSRDNEQFF. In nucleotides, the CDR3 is TGTGCCAGCTCCAGAGACAATGAGCAGTTCTTC.

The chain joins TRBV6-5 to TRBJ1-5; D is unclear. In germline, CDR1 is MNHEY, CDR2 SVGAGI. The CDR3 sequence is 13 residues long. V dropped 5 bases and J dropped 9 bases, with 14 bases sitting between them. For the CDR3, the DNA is TGTGCCAGCAGTACCGAGAAATACAGGCCCCAGCATTTT. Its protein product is CASSTEKYRPQHF.

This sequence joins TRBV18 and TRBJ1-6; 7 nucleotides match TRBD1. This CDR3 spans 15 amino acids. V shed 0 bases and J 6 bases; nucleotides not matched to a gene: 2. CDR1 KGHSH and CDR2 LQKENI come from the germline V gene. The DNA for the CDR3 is TGTGCCAGCTCACCACCCGGGACAGCTAATTCACCCCTCCACTTT. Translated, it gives CASSPPGTANSPLHF.

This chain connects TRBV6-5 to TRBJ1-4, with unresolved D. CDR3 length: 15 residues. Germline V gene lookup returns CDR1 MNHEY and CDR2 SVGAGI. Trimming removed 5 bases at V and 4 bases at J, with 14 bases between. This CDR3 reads CASSPGNRFNEKLFF. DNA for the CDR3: TGTGCCAGCAGTCCCGGGAACAGATTTAATGAAAAACTGTTTTTT.

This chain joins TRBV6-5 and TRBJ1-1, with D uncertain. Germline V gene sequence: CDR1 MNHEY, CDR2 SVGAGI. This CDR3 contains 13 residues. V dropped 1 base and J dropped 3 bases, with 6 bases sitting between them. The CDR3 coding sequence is TGTGCCAGCAGTTACTTCGGGTACACTGAAGCTTTCTTT. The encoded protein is CASSYFGYTEAFF.

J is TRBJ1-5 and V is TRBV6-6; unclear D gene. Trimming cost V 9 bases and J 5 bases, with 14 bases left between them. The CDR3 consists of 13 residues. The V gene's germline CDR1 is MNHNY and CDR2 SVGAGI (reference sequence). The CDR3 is CASYPGGYQPQHF. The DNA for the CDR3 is TGTGCCAGTTACCCCGGCGGGTATCAGCCCCAGCATTTT.

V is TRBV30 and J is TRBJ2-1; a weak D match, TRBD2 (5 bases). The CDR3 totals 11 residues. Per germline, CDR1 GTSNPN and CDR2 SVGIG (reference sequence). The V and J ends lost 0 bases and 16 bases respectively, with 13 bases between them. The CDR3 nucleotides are TGTGCCTGGAGTGTTTCCCGGGAACCATTCTTC. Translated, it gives CAWSVSREPFF.

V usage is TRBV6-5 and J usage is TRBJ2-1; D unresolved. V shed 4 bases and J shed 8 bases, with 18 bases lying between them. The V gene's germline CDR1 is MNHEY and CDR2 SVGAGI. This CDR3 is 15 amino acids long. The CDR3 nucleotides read TGTGCCAGCAGTTCTATCAACACGGGTATCGATGAGCAGTTCTTC. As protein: CASSSINTGIDEQFF.

The CDR3 loop is CASSIWTGGSNQPQHF. Written as DNA, the CDR3 is TGTGCCAGTAGTATCTGGACGGGCGGGAGCAATCAGCCCCAGCATTTT. The genes are TRBV19 and TRBJ1-5; no firm D call. The V and J ends lost 3 bases and 1 base respectively, with 13 bases between them. This CDR3 is 16 amino acids long. Germline V CDR1 and CDR2: LNHDA, SQIVND (reference sequence). Looking up the rest from reference TRBV19 and TRBJ1-5 gives the full variable domain: DGGITQSPKYLFRKEGQNVTLSCEQNLNHDAMYWYRQDPGQGLRLIYYSQIVNDFQKGDIAEGYSVSREKKESFPLTVTSAQKNPTAFYLCASSIWTGGSNQPQHFGDGTRLSIL.

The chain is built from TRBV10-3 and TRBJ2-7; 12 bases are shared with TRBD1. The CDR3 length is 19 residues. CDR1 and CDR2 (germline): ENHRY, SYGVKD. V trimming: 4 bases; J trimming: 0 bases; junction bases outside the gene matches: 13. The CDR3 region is CAISGPGTGGRKSSYEQYF. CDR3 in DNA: TGTGCCATCAGTGGACCGGGGACAGGGGGCCGAAAAAGCTCCTACGAGCAGTACTTC.

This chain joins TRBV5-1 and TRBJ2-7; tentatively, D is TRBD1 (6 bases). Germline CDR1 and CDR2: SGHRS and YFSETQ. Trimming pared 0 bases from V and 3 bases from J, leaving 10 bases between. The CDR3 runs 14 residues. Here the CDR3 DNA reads TGCGCCAGCAGCTTGGCGCAGGGGAGCTACGAGCAGTACTTC. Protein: CASSLAQGSYEQYF.

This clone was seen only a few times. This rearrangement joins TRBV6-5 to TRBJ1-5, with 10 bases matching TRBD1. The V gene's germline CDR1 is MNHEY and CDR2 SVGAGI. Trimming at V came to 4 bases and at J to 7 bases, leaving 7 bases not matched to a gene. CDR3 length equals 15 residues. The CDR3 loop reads CASSFGTGVAQPQHF. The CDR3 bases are TGTGCCAGCAGTTTCGGGACAGGGGTTGCCCAGCCCCAGCATTTT.

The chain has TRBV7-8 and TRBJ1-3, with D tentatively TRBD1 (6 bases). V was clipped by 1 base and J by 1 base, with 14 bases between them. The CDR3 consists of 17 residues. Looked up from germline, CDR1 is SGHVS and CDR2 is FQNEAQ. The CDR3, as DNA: TGTGCCAGCAGCTTAGATAGGGACACCTTTTCTGGAAACACCATATATTTT. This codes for CASSLDRDTFSGNTIYF.